The 28 T cell receptor delta chains presented below share a single source sample, sequenced in a study of Vδ1+ human thymocytes. RNA was extracted from the cells and then reverse transcribed. Multiplex PCR used pooled V-gene forward primers and a constant-region reverse primer to amplify CDR3s. TCRdb reanalyzed the multiplex PCR reads using CATT. Of some 25,000 delta-chain clones in the sample, around 7.7% are singletons; the top ten hold 1%. Whole-study findings and limits: Thymic TRG and TRD repertoires appeared highly polyclonal, with Gaussian CDR3 length distributions.

What these receptors recognize is not known. The sample taken for sequencing was Vdelta1+ gamma-delta thymocytes from the thymus. Subset described: FACS-sorted CD3+ TCRalphabeta- TCRVdelta1+ TCRVdelta2- thymocytes. The receptors shown here come from a girl younger than two who had congenital heart surgery.

This clone occurred a few times. J is TRDJ1 and V is TRDV1; possible D gene TRDD2, 5 bases. V was pared by 1 base and J by 0 bases, with 18 bases between. CDR3 size: 18 residues. CDR1 and CDR2 (germline): TSWWSYY, QGS. CDR3 protein: CALGEPGFPLLYTDKLIF. CDR3 DNA sequence: TGTGCTCTTGGGGAACCGGGCTTCCCTCTGCTGTACACCGATAAACTCATCTTT.

This clone occurred a few times. The chain employs TRDV1 and TRDJ1; 8 nucleotides agree with TRDD3. The CDR3 spans 19 residues. Germline CDR1 reads TSWWSYY; CDR2 reads QGS. After removal of 0 bases from V and 0 bases from J, the junction contained 12 bases not matched to a gene. CDR3 DNA: TGTGCTCTTGGGGAACTAGACTCCCCGGGGATACTGAACACCGATAAACTCATCTTT. Translation gives CALGELDSPGILNTDKLIF.

The rearrangement uses TRDV3 and TRDJ1, with D possibly matching TRDD2 (5 bases). Between the trimmed V and J ends, which lost 1 base and 8 bases, there was a span of 23 bases. The germline gives CDR1 TVYSNPD, CDR2 GDNSRS (reference sequence). The CDR3 extends over 15 amino acids. Here the CDR3 DNA reads TGTGCCTTTATGGCTCCCAAACTTCCCCCGAGCAAACTCATCTTT. Amino acids: CAFMAPKLPPSKLIF. The full variable domain, rest sourced from reference TRDV3 and TRDJ1, is CDKVTQSSPDQTVASGSEVVLLCTYDTVYSNPDLFWYRIRPDYSFQFVFYGDNSRSEGADFTQGRFSVKHILTQKAFHLVISPVRTEDSATYYCAFMAPKLPPSKLIFGKGTRVTVEP.

This clone was seen more than once but under ten times. The rearrangement links TRDV1 to TRDJ1; D gene ambiguous. CDR3 length: 17 residues. The V end lost 3 bases, the J end lost 4 bases, and 21 bases lay between the germline ends. Germline CDR1 is TSWWSYY and CDR2 is QGS. In DNA, the CDR3 is TGTGCTCTTGGGGACCGTTTTCCCCCGCCTGGAGACGATAAACTCATCTTT. Protein: CALGDRFPPPGDDKLIF.

This clone occurred a few times. V gene TRDV1 combines with J gene TRDJ1; 10 bases are a match to TRDD3. Germline assignment: CDR1 TSWWSYY and CDR2 QGS. V lost 4 bases, J lost 1 base, and 24 bases stayed unmatched. The CDR3 has 22 residues. The CDR3 sequence is CALGGMWPPITGGCGSTDKLIF. The CDR3 coding sequence is TGTGCTCTTGGGGGAATGTGGCCTCCCATTACTGGGGGATGCGGTTCCACCGATAAACTCATCTTT.

This clone has only a few counts. The rearrangement joins TRDV1 to TRDJ1; 7 bases are shared with TRDD3. Unmatched junction bases numbered 13, after V lost 5 bases and J lost 7 bases. Germline V CDR1 and CDR2: TSWWSYY, QGS. This CDR3 is built from 15 residues. The CDR3, as DNA: TGTGCTCTTGGGTCGGTACTGGGGCATCCCGTTAAACTCATCTTT. Translated: CALGSVLGHPVKLIF.

The sample holds a few counts of this clone. The V gene is TRDV1, the J gene TRDJ1, with D maybe TRDD3 (7 bases). Trimming left V 3 bases short and J 6 bases short, with 29 bases between. CDR1 is TSWWSYY and CDR2 is QGS in the germline V gene. The length of the CDR3 is 19 residues. The CDR3 DNA is TGTGCTCTTGGGGACGTGCCTTCCGAATGTACTGGGGCCCCGAATAAACTCATCTTT. This codes for CALGDVPSECTGAPNKLIF.

This clone was observed a handful of times. The gene calls are TRDV1 and TRDJ1; D is uncertain. The germline V gene encodes CDR1 TSWWSYY and CDR2 QGS. V lost 2 bases, J lost 2 bases, and 12 bases lay in between. The CDR3 runs to 15 residues. The CDR3: CALGEGKAYTDKLIF. The CDR3 nucleotides are TGTGCTCTTGGGGAAGGTAAAGCCTATACCGATAAACTCATCTTT.

This clone has just a few counts. This chain uses TRDV1 with TRDJ1, with D perhaps matching TRDD2 (5 bases). V was trimmed by 3 bases and J by 0 bases, leaving 14 bases between them. Germline values: CDR1 TSWWSYY, CDR2 QGS. This CDR3 spans 16 amino acids. CDR3 residues: CALGDSPPFYTDKLIF. In DNA form, the CDR3 reads TGTGCTCTTGGGGATTCTCCACCCTTCTACACCGATAAACTCATCTTT.

This clone was observed a few times. The genes are TRDV1 and TRDJ1, with 7 bases lining up with TRDD3. Germline V gene sequence: CDR1 TSWWSYY, CDR2 QGS. The CDR3 loop spans 19 amino acids. Unmatched junction bases numbered 25, after V lost 4 bases and J lost 8 bases. CDR3 amino acids: CALGVPRRDSLGNSPKLIF. In DNA form, the CDR3 reads TGTGCTCTTGGGGTTCCCCGGAGGGACTCACTGGGGAACTCCCCAAAACTCATCTTT.

The chain joins TRDV1 to TRDJ1; 9 bases are a match to TRDD3. V gave up 4 bases and J gave up 0 bases; unmatched junction bases: 24. CDR1 is TSWWSYY, CDR2 QGS, per germline. This CDR3 has 22 residues. CDR3 residues: CALGVIRPATGGLVHYTDKLIF. CDR3 nucleotide sequence: TGTGCTCTTGGGGTTATTCGCCCCGCTACTGGGGGACTCGTTCATTACACCGATAAACTCATCTTT.

This clone was observed a handful of times. A much larger clonotype is one base distant, so this may be a read error. The chain recombines TRDV2 with TRDJ1; a possible D gene is TRDD3 (5 bases). The germline gives CDR1 GEAIGNYY, CDR2 EKD. The CDR3 is 15 residues long. CDR3 region: CACDPPLTGTDQLIF. In DNA, the CDR3 is TGTGCCTGTGACCCACCTCTCACTGGCACCGATCAACTCATCTTT.

This clone was detected only a few times. One end of the junction fails to match germline, which may point to a read error. The J gene is TRDJ1, the V gene TRDV1, with a possible D match to TRDD3 (7 bases). The CDR3 totals 19 residues. The V gene's germline CDR1 is TSWWSYY and CDR2 QGS. The CDR3 bases are TGTGCTCTGGGGGATCGCGCTCCTACGCCGCTGGGACCCGCTAACGAACTCATCTTT. Protein: CALGDRAPTPLGPANELIF.

This clone was observed a few times. This chain links TRDV1 with TRDJ1; 8 nucleotides line up with TRDD3. Trimming removed 3 bases from V and 0 bases from J; junction bases left unmatched: 33. Germline V gene lookup returns CDR1 TSWWSYY and CDR2 QGS. The CDR3 consists of 25 residues. CDR3 amino acids: CALGEQRLVPKGYANHRPYTDKLIF. Here the CDR3 DNA reads TGTGCTCTTGGGGAGCAAAGACTCGTTCCTAAGGGATACGCAAATCACAGACCGTACACCGATAAACTCATCTTT.

This clone was seen only a few times. V is TRDV1 and J is TRDJ1, with 8 bases identical to TRDD3. With V trimmed by 5 bases and J by 0 bases, 20 bases remained unmatched. This CDR3 has 20 residues. In germline, CDR1 is TSWWSYY, CDR2 QGS. The CDR3 loop is CALGSRALLGDPEYTDKLIF. The DNA for the CDR3 is TGTGCTCTTGGGTCCCGAGCTCTGTTGGGGGATCCTGAGTACACCGATAAACTCATCTTT.

The chain uses TRDV1 and TRDJ1; D gene unclear. Trimming cost V 3 bases and J 4 bases, with 18 bases left between them. The length of the CDR3 is 16 residues. Germline values: CDR1 TSWWSYY, CDR2 QGS. The CDR3 DNA follows: TGTGCTCTTGGGGAGGCCTCATCGTCAGTAGGCGATAAACTCATCTTT. Its protein is CALGEASSSVGDKLIF.

The table lists this clone with a few counts. The chain carries TRDV1 and TRDJ1, with 7 bases that match TRDD3. J lost 4 bases, V lost 0 bases, and 8 bases had no gene match. The CDR3 loop spans 16 amino acids. Germline CDR1 reads TSWWSYY; CDR2 reads QGS. This chain's CDR3 is CALGELRTGDLDKLIF. CDR3 DNA sequence: TGTGCTCTTGGGGAACTTCGTACTGGGGACCTCGATAAACTCATCTTT.

J gene TRDJ1 was identified, but the V gene was not called; the table's D call TRDD3 went unverified against the DNA. This CDR3 contains 23 residues. The DNA of the CDR3 is TGTGCTCTTGGGGAACCCCAACCCCCTCCTAGTAGGGGATACAAGGGCCCCTCTTGTAAACTCATCTTT. Residues: CALGEPQPPPSRGYKGPSCKLIF.

This clone has a handful of counts. The J gene is TRDJ1, the V gene TRDV1, with D unclear. The germline V and J ends were trimmed by 0 bases and 1 base, with 15 bases remaining between them. Germline CDR1 is TSWWSYY and CDR2 is QGS. This CDR3 has 17 residues. CDR3 region: CALGELPEKYFTDKLIF. DNA for the CDR3: TGTGCTCTTGGGGAACTACCTGAAAAGTACTTCACCGATAAACTCATCTTT.

The chain has TRDV1 and TRDJ1; tentative D call: TRDD2 (7 bases). The germline V and J ends were trimmed by 5 bases and 0 bases, with 37 bases remaining between them. Germline-derived CDR1 and CDR2 are TSWWSYY and QGS. The CDR3 loop spans 23 amino acids. CDR3 in DNA: TGTGCTCTTGGGCCCTATTGGCCTTCCTCAATTAGGGGGGGGAGCCCGTACACCGATAAACTCATCTTT. This codes for CALGPYWPSSIRGGSPYTDKLIF.

This clone showed up just a few times. This rearrangement joins TRDV1 to TRDJ1; perhaps D is TRDD2 or TRDD3 (7 bases each). Trimming cost V 1 base and J 1 base, with 34 bases left between them. Germline V gene sequence: CDR1 TSWWSYY, CDR2 QGS. This CDR3 has 23 residues. CDR3 nucleotides: TGTGCTCTTGGGGAACCTCTGGCCTTCCTCAGGATGGGGGAAATACTCCCCACCGATAAACTCATCTTT. Residues: CALGEPLAFLRMGEILPTDKLIF.

This clone was seen only a few times. With a much larger clone just one base away, this may be a read error. V and J are TRDV2 and TRDJ1; 11 bases line up with TRDD3. This CDR3 is 21 amino acids long. The ends lost 0 bases at V and 0 bases at J; junction bases unmatched: 17. Germline CDR1 and CDR2: GEAIGNYY and EKD. CDR3 sequence: CACDTPAFPGGYFPDTDKLIF. CDR3 bases: TGTGCCTGTGACACCCCAGCCTTCCCTGGGGGATACTTTCCCGACACCGATAAACTCATCTTT.

V usage is TRDV1 and J usage is TRDJ1; D is undetermined. V lost 2 bases and J lost 3, with 10 bases in between. The V gene's germline CDR1 is TSWWSYY and CDR2 QGS. The CDR3 extends over 14 amino acids. The CDR3 DNA reads as TGTGCTCTTGGGGAATTCCGCTCCCCCGATAAACTCATCTTT. It is translated as CALGEFRSPDKLIF.

This clone appeared a few times. The chain combines TRDV1 with TRDJ2; 13 nucleotides agree with TRDD3. The CDR3 has 24 amino acids. V shed 0 bases, J shed 1 base, and the junction held 20 bases outside the gene matches. The germline gives CDR1 TSWWSYY, CDR2 QGS. The CDR3 loop is CALGELGPSSVTGGYEILTAQLFF. CDR3 nucleotides: TGTGCTCTTGGGGAACTCGGGCCTTCCTCCGTTACTGGGGGATACGAAATTTTGACAGCACAACTCTTCTTT.

The chain combines TRDV1 with TRDJ1; TRDD3 aligns across 8 bases. The germline CDR1 and CDR2 sequences are TSWWSYY and QGS. V shed 1 base, J shed 1 base, and the junction held 8 bases outside the gene matches. CDR3 size: 17 residues. The CDR3 DNA sequence: TGTGCTCTTGGGGAACCAGGACGGGGGATATTCACCGATAAACTCATCTTT. It is translated as CALGEPGRGIFTDKLIF.

V is TRDV1 and J is TRDJ1; D perhaps matches TRDD2 (6 bases). The CDR3 loop spans 19 amino acids. The germline V and J ends were trimmed by 3 bases and 1 base, with 24 bases remaining between them. CDR1 is TSWWSYY and CDR2 is QGS in the germline V gene. The CDR3: CALGDPAPTWGRVTDKLIF. The CDR3 DNA reads TGTGCTCTTGGGGACCCTGCTCCTACTTGGGGTCGTGTCACCGATAAACTCATCTTT.

This clone was detected only a few times. The rearrangement links TRDV1 to TRDJ1; tentative D call: TRDD3 (5 bases). Germline loops: CDR1 TSWWSYY, CDR2 QGS. The CDR3 is made up of 19 amino acids. V lost 0 bases, J lost 0 bases, and 20 bases lay in between. The DNA for the CDR3 is TGTGCTCTTGGGGAACTATGTCGCCGGGGACCTTTCTACACCGATAAACTCATCTTT. As protein: CALGELCRRGPFYTDKLIF.

This clone has only a few counts. The chain joins TRDV1 to TRDJ1; TRDD3 matches at 12 bases. The CDR3 consists of 22 residues. Germline V CDR1 and CDR2: TSWWSYY, QGS. After removal of 0 bases from V and 1 base from J, the junction contained 18 bases not matched to a gene. DNA of the CDR3: TGTGCTCTTGGGGAACTAGAGCTCGTGGCCGACTGGGGGATACCATCCACCGATAAACTCATCTTT. This translates into CALGELELVADWGIPSTDKLIF.